The following is a T cell receptor beta chain sequence with its context. Germline CDR1 LNHDA, CDR2 SQIVND (reference sequence). The ends lost 3 bases at V and 6 bases at J; junction bases unmatched: 8. The CDR3 sequence is 15 residues long. This entry is derived from a study of technical replicates of blood from several donors. Assay: immunoSEQ multiplex PCR; the TCRdb copy retains only in-frame clones and omits some. In the table there are approximately 100,000 clones, nearly 97% of which are singletons. Sequenced material: T cells isolated from PBMCs. This clonotype was sampled from a human donor in good health. The chain couples TRBV19 to TRBJ2-7; the match to TRBD2 covers 10 bases. CDR3 coding DNA: TGTGCCAGTAGTATGGTTAGCGGGAGGTCGAGCGAGCAGTACTTC. It translates to CASSMVSGRSSEQYF.